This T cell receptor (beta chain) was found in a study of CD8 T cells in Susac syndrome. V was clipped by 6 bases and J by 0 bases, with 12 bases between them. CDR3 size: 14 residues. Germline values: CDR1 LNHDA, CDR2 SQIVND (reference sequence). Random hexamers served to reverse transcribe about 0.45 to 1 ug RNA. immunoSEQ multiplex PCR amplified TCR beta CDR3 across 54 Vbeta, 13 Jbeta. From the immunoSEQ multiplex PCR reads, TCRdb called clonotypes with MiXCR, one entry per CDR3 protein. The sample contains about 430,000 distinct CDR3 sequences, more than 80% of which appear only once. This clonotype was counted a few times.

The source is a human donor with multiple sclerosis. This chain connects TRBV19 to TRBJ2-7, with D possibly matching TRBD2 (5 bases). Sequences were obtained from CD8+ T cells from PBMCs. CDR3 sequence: CASSPSGSSYEQYF. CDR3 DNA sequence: TGTGCCAGTAGCCCTTCGGGGAGCTCCTACGAGCAGTACTTC.